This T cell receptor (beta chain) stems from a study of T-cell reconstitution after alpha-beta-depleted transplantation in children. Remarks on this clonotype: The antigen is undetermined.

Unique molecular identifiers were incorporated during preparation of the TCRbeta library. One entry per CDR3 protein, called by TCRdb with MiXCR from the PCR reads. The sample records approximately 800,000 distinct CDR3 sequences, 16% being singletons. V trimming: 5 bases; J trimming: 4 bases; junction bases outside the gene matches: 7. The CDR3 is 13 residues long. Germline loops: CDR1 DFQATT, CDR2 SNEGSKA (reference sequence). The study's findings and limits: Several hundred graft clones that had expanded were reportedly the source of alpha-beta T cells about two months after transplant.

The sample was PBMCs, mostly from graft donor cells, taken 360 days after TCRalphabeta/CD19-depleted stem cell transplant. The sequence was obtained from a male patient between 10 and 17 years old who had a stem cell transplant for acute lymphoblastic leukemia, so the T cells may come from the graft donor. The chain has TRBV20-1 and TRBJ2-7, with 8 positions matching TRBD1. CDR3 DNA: TGCAGTGCTGGGACAGGTACCCTTTACGAGCAGTACTTC. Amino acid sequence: CSAGTGTLYEQYF.